Described below is a single T cell receptor beta chain sequence and its context. These data come from a study of technical replicates of blood from several donors. Libraries were prepared by immunoSEQ multiplex PCR; TCRdb keeps only in-frame clonotypes and omits some of them. The table records tens of thousands of clones, approximately 93% of them present only once. The receptor comes from a human donor in good health. Some clones in this sample may be carry-over from other donors' samples. Sequenced material: PBMCs.

CDR3 region: CASSEMGGVGYEQYF. CDR3 DNA: TGTGCCAGCAGTGAAATGGGGGGAGTTGGCTACGAGCAGTACTTC. This chain connects TRBV6-1 to TRBJ2-7; maybe TRBD2 (6 bases). CDR3 size: 15 residues. V was pared by 2 bases and J by 3 bases, with 14 bases between. The germline V gene encodes CDR1 MNHNS and CDR2 SASEGT.